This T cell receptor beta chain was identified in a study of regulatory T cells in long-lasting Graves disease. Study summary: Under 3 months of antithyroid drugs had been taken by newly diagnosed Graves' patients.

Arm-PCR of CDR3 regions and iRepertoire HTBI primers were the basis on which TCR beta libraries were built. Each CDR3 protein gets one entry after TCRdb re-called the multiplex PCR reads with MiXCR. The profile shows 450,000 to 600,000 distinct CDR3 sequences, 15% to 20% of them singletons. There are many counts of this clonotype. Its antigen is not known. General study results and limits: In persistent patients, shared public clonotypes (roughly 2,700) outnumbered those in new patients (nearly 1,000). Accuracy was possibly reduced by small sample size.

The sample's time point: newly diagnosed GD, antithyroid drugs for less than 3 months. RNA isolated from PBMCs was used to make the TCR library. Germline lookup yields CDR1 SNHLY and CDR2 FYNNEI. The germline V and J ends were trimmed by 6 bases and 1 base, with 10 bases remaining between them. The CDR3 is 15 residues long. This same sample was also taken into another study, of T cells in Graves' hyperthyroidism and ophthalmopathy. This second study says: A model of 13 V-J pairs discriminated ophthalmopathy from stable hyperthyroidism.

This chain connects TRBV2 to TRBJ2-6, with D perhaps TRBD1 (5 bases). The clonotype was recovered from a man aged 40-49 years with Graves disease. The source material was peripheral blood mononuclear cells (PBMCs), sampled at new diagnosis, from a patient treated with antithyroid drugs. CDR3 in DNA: TGTGCCAGCAGCCTACAGGCATCTGGGGCCAACGTCCTGACTTTC. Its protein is CASSLQASGANVLTF.